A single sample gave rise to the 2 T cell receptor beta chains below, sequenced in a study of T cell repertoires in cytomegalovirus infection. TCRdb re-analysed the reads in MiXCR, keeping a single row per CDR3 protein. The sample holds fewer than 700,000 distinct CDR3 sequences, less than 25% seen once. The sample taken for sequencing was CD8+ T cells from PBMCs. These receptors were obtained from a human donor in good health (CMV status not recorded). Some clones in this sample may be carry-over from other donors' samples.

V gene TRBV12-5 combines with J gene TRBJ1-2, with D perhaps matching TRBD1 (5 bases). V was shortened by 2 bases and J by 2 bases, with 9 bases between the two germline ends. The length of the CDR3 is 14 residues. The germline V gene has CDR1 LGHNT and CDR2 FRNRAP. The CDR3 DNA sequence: TGTGCTAGTGGTTTGACCGCAGGGAACTATGGCTACACCTTC. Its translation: CASGLTAGNYGYTF.

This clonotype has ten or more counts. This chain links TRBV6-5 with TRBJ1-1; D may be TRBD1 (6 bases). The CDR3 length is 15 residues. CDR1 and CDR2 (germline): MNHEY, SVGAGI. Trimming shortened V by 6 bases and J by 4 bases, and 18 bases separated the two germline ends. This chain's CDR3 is CASRSELRGGTEAFF. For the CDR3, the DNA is TGTGCCAGCAGGAGTGAACTCAGGGGAGGCACTGAAGCTTTCTTT.